This T cell receptor (beta chain) came from a study of neurological immune-mediated disorders. The table lists this clonotype with many counts. 5'RACE generated cDNA with 10-nucleotide random UMIs. TCRdb called the 5' RACE reads again in MiXCR, with one record for every CDR3 protein. The table records 26,000 or so distinct CDR3 sequences, around 12% of them present only once. The sample consisted of PBMCs. This sequence was found in a man in his fifties or sixties in good health.

The CDR3 sequence is CATSAGYAYEQYF. The CDR3 DNA sequence: TGTGCCACAAGCGCCGGTTACGCCTACGAGCAGTACTTC. This chain uses TRBV10-3 with TRBJ2-7; D remains unclear. With 10 bases removed from V and 2 bases from J, the gap between germline ends came to 15 bases. Germline V lookup: CDR1 ENHRY, CDR2 SYGVKD. The CDR3 sequence is 13 residues long.